The T cell receptor beta chain under discussion was sequenced for a study of OX40 agonist ivuxolimab in advanced cancers. Overall study context: Partial responses, seen in three patients, involved one hepatocellular carcinoma and two cutaneous melanomas.

Study findings and constraints: Expanded peripheral T cells had an undetermined antigen specificity.

Sequencing used immunoSEQ multiplex PCR; TCRdb keeps in-frame clones, though not all of them. The sample shows roughly 40,000 clones, about nine tenths of them seen only once. Concerning this clone itself: Its antigen is undetermined.

CDR3 length equals 15 residues. The germline CDR1 and CDR2 sequences are SEHNR and FQNEAQ (reference sequence). Deletions cut 5 bases from V and 4 bases from J, with 15 bases between. This TCR was recovered from an adult with an advanced solid tumor such as melanoma, head and neck, liver or kidney cancer. Material: CD4+ or CD8+ T cells sorted from blood, obtained in a trial of the OX40 agonist ivuxolimab. This chain uses TRBV7-9 with TRBJ1-5; D is unclear. Here the CDR3 reads CASSPNDGRNQPQHF. CDR3 bases: TGTGCCAGCAGCCCCAACGACGGACGAAATCAGCCCCAGCATTTT.